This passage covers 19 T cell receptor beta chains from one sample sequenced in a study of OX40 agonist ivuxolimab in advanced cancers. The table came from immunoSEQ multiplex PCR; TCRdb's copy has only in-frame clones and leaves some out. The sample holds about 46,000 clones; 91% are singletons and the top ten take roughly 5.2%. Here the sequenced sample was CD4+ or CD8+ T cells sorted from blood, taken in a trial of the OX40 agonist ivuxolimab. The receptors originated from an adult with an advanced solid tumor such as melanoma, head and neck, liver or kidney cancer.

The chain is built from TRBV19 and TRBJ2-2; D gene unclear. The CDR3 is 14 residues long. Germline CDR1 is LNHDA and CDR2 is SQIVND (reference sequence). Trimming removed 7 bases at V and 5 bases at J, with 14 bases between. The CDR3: CASTLLILTGELFF. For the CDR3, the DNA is TGTGCCAGTACCCTCCTGATACTGACCGGGGAGCTGTTTTTT.

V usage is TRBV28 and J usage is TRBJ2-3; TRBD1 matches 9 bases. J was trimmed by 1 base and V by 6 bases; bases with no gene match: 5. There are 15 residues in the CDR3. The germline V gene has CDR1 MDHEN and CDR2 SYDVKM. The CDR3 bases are TGTGCCAGCAGCCCCCGGGACAGGGGCACAGATACGCAGTATTTT. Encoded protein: CASSPRDRGTDTQYF.

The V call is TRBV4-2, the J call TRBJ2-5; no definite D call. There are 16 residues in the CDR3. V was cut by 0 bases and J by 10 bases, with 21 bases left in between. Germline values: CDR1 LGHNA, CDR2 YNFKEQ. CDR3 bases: TGTGCCAGCAGCCAAGAGGCGGTGAGACCCCAAGCAGGCCAGTACTTC. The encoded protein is CASSQEAVRPQAGQYF.

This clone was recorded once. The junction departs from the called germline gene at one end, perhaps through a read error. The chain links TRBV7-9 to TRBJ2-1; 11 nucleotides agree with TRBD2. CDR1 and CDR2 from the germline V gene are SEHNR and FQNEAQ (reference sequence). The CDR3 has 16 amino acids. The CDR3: CASSAIAGGPYNEQFF. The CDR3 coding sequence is TGTGCCAGCAGCGCGATAGCGGGAGGGCCCTATAATGAGCAGTTCTTC. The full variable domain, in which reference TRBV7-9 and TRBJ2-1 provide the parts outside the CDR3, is DTGVSQNPRHKITKRGQNVTFRCDPISEHNRLYWYRQTLGQGPEFLTYFQNEAQLEKSRLLSDRFSAERPKGSFSTLEIQRTEQGDSAMYLCASSAIAGGPYNEQFFGPGTRLTVL.

The CDR3 here is CASSSTSLGYNEQFF. The DNA for the CDR3 is TGTGCCAGCTCCTCAACTAGTCTCGGCTACAATGAGCAGTTCTTC. This rearrangement joins TRBV5-6 to TRBJ2-1; perhaps TRBD2 as D (5 bases). The CDR3 runs 15 residues. The germline V gene has CDR1 SGHDT and CDR2 YYEEEE. Deletions cut 7 bases from V and 3 bases from J, with 17 bases between. The whole variable domain, remainder taken from reference TRBV5-6 and TRBJ2-1, is DAGVTQSPTHLIKTRGQQVTLRCSPKSGHDTVSWYQQALGQGPQFIFQYYEEEERQRGNFPDRFSGHQFPNYSSELNVNALLLGDSALYLCASSSTSLGYNEQFFGPGTRLTVL.

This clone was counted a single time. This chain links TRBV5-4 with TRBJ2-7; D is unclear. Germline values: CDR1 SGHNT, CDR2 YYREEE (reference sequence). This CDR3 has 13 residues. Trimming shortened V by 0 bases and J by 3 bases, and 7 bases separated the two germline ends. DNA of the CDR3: TGTGCCAGCAGCTTGGTGAGCCACTACGAGCAGTACTTC. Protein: CASSLVSHYEQYF.

The CDR3 DNA follows: TGTGCCAGCAGTGCCTATATAAGGACAGGGGGCAGGGAGGCTGAAGCTTTCTTT. It specifies CASSAYIRTGGREAEAFF. This sequence joins TRBV28 and TRBJ1-1; TRBD1 matches at 11 bases. Germline CDR1 MDHEN, CDR2 SYDVKM. The CDR3 is 18 amino acids. The V gene end was trimmed by 5 bases and the J gene end by 6 bases; junction bases not matched to a gene: 17.

This CDR3 reads CASSVAAGSGSYNEQFF. The CDR3 DNA reads TGTGCCAGCAGCGTAGCGGCAGGGTCCGGCTCCTACAATGAGCAGTTCTTC. This chain connects TRBV9 to TRBJ2-1, with D possibly being TRBD1 (5 bases). This CDR3 comprises 17 residues. Per germline, CDR1 SGDLS and CDR2 YYNGEE. V was clipped by 0 bases and J by 0 bases, with 13 bases between them.

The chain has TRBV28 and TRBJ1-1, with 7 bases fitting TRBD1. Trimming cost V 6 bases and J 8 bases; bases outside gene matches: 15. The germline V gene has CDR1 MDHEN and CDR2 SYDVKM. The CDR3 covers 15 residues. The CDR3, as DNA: TGTGCCAGCAGCCCATTGACAGGGACGCGTAAGGAAGCTTTCTTT. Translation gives CASSPLTGTRKEAFF. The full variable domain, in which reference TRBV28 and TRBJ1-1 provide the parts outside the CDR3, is DVKVTQSSRYLVKRTGEKVFLECVQDMDHENMFWYRQDPGLGLRLIYFSYDVKMKEKGDIPEGYSVSREKKERFSLILESASTNQTSMYLCASSPLTGTRKEAFFGQGTRLTVV.

The CDR3 protein is CASRGQGAWNSNQPQHF. The CDR3 nucleotides read TGTGCCAGCCGGGGACAGGGGGCATGGAATAGCAATCAGCCCCAGCATTTT. The chain combines TRBV28 with TRBJ1-5; 12 bases are shared with TRBD1. The V gene's germline CDR1 is MDHEN and CDR2 SYDVKM. The CDR3 length is 17 residues. Unmatched junction bases numbered 8, after V lost 8 bases and J lost 0 bases. The full variable domain, rest sourced from reference TRBV28 and TRBJ1-5, is DVKVTQSSRYLVKRTGEKVFLECVQDMDHENMFWYRQDPGLGLRLIYFSYDVKMKEKGDIPEGYSVSREKKERFSLILESASTNQTSMYLCASRGQGAWNSNQPQHFGDGTRLSIL.

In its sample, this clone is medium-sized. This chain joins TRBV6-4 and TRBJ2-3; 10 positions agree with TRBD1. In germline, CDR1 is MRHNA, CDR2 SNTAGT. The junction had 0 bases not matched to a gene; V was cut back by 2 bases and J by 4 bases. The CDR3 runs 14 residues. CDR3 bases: TGTGCCAGCAGTGACGGACAGGGGGCAGATACGCAGTATTTT. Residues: CASSDGQGADTQYF.

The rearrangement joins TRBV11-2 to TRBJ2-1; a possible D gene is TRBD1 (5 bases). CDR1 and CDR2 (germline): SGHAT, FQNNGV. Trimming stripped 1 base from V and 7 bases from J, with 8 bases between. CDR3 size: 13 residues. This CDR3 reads CASSLGQGNEQFF. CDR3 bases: TGTGCCAGCAGCTTAGGGCAGGGAAATGAGCAGTTCTTC.

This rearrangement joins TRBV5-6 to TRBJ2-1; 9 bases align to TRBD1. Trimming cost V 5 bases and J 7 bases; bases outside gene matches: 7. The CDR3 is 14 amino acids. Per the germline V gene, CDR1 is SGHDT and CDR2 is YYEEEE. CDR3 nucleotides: TGTGCCAGCAGGGCCGGGACAGGGACAAATGAGCAGTTCTTC. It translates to CASRAGTGTNEQFF.

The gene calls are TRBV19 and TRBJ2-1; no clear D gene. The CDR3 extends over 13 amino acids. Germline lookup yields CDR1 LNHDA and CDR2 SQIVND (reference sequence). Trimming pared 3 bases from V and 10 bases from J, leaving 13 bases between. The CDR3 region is CASSISVGSEQFF. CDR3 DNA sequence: TGTGCCAGTAGTATTTCAGTCGGTTCGGAGCAGTTCTTC.

The CDR3 DNA reads as TGTGCCAGTAGTATTGACGGGGTGTTCGAGACCCAGTACTTC. As protein: CASSIDGVFETQYF. V gene TRBV19 combines with J gene TRBJ2-5; TRBD2 might be the D (5 bases). The CDR3 loop spans 14 amino acids. From germline, CDR1 is LNHDA and CDR2 SQIVND (reference sequence). The V end lost 3 bases, the J end lost 5 bases, and 13 bases lay between the germline ends.

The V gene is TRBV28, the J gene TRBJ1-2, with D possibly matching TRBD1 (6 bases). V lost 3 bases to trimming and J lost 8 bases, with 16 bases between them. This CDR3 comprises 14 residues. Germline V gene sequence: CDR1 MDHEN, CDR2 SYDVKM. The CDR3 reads CASSLGYDRTGYTF. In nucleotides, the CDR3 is TGTGCCAGCAGTTTGGGTTACGACAGGACGGGCTACACCTTC.

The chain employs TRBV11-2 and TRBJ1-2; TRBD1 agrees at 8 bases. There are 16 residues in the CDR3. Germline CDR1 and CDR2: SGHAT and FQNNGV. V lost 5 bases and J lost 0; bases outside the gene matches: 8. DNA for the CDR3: TGTGCCAGCAGCCCAGGACAGGGACAGTCTAACTATGGCTACACCTTC. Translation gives CASSPGQGQSNYGYTF. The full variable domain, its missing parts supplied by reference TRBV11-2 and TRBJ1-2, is EAGVAQSPRYKIIEKRQSVAFWCNPISGHATLYWYQQILGQGPKLLIQFQNNGVVDDSQLPKDRFSAERLKGVDSTLKIQPAKLEDSAVYLCASSPGQGQSNYGYTFGSGTRLTVV.

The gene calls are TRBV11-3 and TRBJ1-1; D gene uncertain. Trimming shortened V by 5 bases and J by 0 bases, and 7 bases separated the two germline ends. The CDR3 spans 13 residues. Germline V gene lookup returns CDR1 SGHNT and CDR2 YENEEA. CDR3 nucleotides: TGTGCCAGCAGCCTCACGCTGAACACTGAAGCTTTCTTT. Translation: CASSLTLNTEAFF.

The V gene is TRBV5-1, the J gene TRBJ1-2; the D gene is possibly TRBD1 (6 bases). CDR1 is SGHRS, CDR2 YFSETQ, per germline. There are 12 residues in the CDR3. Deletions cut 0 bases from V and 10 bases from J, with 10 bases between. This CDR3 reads CASSLARTDYTF. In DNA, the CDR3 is TGCGCCAGCAGCTTGGCTAGGACAGACTACACCTTC. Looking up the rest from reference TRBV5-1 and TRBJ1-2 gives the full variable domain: KAGVTQTPRYLIKTRGQQVTLSCSPISGHRSVSWYQQTPGQGLQFLFEYFSETQRNKGNFPGRFSGRQFSNSRSEMNVSTLELGDSALYLCASSLARTDYTFGSGTRLTVV.